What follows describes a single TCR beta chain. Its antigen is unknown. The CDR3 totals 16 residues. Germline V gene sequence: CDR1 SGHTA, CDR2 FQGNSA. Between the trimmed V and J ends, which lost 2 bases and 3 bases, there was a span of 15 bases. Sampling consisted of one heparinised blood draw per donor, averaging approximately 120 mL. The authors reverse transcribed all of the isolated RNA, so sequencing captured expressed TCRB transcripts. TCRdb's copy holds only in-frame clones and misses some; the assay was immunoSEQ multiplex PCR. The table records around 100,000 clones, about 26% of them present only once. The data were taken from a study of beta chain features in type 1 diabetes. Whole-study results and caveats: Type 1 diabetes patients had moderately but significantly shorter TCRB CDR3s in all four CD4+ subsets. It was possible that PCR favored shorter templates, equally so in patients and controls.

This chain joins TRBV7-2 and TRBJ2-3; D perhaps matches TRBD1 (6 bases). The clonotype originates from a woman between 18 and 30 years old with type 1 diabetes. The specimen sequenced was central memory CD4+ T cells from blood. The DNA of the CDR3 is TGTGCCAGCAGCTTATTCGGCAGGGGCTCGACAGATACGCAGTATTTT. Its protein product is CASSLFGRGSTDTQYF. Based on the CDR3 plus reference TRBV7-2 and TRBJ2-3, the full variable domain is GAGVSQSPSNKVTEKGKDVELRCDPISGHTALYWYRQSLGQGLEFLIYFQGNSAPDKSGLPSDRFSAERTGGSVSTLTIQRTQQEDSAVYLCASSLFGRGSTDTQYFGPGTRLTVL.